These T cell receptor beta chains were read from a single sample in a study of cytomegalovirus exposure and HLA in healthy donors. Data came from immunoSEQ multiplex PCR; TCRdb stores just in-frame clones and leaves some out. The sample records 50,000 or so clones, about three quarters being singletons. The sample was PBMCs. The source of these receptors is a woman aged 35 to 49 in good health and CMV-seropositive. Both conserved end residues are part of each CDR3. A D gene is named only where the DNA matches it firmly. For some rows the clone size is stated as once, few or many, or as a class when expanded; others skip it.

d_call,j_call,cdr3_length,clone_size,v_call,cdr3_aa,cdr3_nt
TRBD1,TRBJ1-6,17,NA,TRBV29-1,CSACKAELTGTDSPLHF,TGCAGCGCCTGTAAGGCGGAACTGACAGGGACTGATTCACCCCTCCACTTT
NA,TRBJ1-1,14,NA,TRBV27,CASGPRLDYTEAFF,TGTGCCAGCGGTCCAAGACTTGACTACACTGAAGCTTTCTTT
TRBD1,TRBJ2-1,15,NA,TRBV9,CASSATGSSYNEQFF,TGTGCCAGCAGCGCGACAGGGAGCTCCTACAATGAGCAGTTCTTC
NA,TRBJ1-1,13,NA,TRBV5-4,CASSLGGRQEAFF,TGTGCCAGCAGCTTGGGGGGGCGACAAGAAGCTTTCTTT
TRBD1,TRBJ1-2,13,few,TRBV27,CASSPGGGYGYTF,TGTGCCAGCAGTCCAGGGGGCGGGTATGGCTACACCTTC
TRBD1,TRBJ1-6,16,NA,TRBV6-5,CASSYTGQGSNSPLHF,TGTGCCAGCAGTTACACGGGACAGGGGTCTAACTCACCCCTCCACTTT
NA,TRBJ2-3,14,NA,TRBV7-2,CASSAGVPPDTQYF,TGTGCCAGCAGCGCCGGGGTCCCCCCAGATACGCAGTATTTT
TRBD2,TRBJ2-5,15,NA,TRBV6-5,CASKRTSGFQETQYF,TGTGCCAGCAAACGGACTAGCGGTTTCCAAGAGACCCAGTACTTC
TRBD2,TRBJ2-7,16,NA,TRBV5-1,CASSPQEASGGLEQYF,TGCGCCAGCAGCCCCCAGGAGGCTAGCGGGGGCCTCGAGCAGTACTTC
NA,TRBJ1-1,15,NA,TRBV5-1,CASSLSGGAHTEAFF,TGCGCCAGCAGCTTGTCCGGGGGTGCGCACACTGAAGCTTTCTTT
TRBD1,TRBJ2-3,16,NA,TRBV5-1,CASSLPGQGTTDTQYF,TGCGCCAGCAGCCTACCGGGACAGGGTACGACAGATACGCAGTATTTT
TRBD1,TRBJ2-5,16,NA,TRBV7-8,CASSLPETGLGETQYF,TGTGCCAGCAGCTTACCTGAGACAGGGTTGGGAGAGACCCAGTACTTC
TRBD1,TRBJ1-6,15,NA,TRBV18,CASSPRDSDNSPLHF,TGTGCCAGCTCACCAAGGGACAGTGATAATTCACCCCTCCACTTT
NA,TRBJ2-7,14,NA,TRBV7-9,CASRSTASSHEQYF,TGTGCCAGCAGGTCAACGGCCAGTAGCCACGAGCAGTACTTC
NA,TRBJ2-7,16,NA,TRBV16,CASSQAGGQRSYEQYF,TGTGCCAGCAGCCAGGCCGGGGGGCAGAGGTCCTACGAGCAGTACTTC
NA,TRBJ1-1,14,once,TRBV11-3,CASSLGRGNTEAFF,TGTGCCAGCAGCTTAGGCAGGGGGAACACTGAAGCTTTCTTT
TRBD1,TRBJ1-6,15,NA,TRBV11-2,CASSLGGQGNSPLHF,TGTGCCAGCAGCTTAGGGGGACAGGGGAATTCACCCCTCCACTTT
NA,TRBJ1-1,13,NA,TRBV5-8,CASSLPGGVEAFF,TGTGCCAGCAGCCTCCCCGGGGGGGTTGAAGCTTTCTTT
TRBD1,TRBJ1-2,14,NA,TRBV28,CASSLSTGRKGYTF,TGTGCCAGCAGTTTATCGACAGGGAGAAAGGGCTACACCTTC
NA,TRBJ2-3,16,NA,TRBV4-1,CASCQRRGGSTDTQYF,TGCGCCAGCTGCCAAAGAAGGGGGGGTAGCACAGATACGCAGTATTTT
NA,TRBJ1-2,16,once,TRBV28,CASSLRSPRHSGGYTF,TGTGCCAGCAGTTTGAGGAGCCCACGGCACTCGGGAGGCTACACCTTC
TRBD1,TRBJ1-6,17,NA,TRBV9,CASSPNPTGIVGSPLHF,TGTGCCAGCAGCCCGAACCCGACAGGGATAGTAGGCTCACCCCTCCACTTT
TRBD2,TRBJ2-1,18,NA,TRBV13,CASSGVVVAGGSYNEQFF,TGTGCCAGCAGCGGTGTTGTGGTAGCGGGGGGCTCCTACAATGAGCAGTTCTTC
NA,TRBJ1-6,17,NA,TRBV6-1,CASSEGGWGGLGSPLHF,TGTGCCAGCAGTGAAGGAGGTTGGGGGGGGCTCGGGTCACCCCTCCACTTT
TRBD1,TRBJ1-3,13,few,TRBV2,CASRGQGGNTIYF,TGTGCCAGCAGGGGACAGGGGGGAAACACCATATATTTT
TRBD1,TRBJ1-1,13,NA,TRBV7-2,CASSRDRGPEAFF,TGTGCCAGCAGCCGCGACAGGGGACCTGAAGCTTTCTTT
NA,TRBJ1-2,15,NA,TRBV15,CATSRDTGQGFGYTF,TGTGCCACCAGCAGAGATACGGGACAAGGTTTTGGCTACACCTTC
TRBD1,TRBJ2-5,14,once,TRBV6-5,CASSSRGRVETQYF,TGTGCCAGCAGTTCCAGGGGGCGCGTAGAGACCCAGTACTTC
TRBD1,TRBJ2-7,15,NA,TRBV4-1,CASSQGTGESYEQYF,TGCGCCAGCAGCCAGGGGACAGGGGAAAGCTACGAGCAGTACTTC
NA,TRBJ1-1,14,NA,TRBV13,CASSPQHLNTEAFF,TGTGCCAGCAGCCCGCAACACCTGAACACTGAAGCTTTCTTT
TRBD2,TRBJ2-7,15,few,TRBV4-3,CASSQARGVSYEQYF,TGCGCCAGCAGCCAAGCGCGGGGGGTATCCTACGAGCAGTACTTC
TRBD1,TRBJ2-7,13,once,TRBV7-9,CASSLAQGDEQYF,TGTGCCAGCAGCTTAGCTCAGGGGGACGAGCAGTACTTC
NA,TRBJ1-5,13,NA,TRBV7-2,CASSLGTDQPQHF,TGTGCCAGCAGCTTAGGGACAGATCAGCCCCAGCATTTT
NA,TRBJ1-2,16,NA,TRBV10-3,CAISEHAQGRERGYTF,TGTGCCATCAGTGAGCACGCCCAGGGAAGGGAACGAGGCTACACCTTC
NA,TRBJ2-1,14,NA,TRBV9,CASSVAPKTWEQFF,TGTGCCAGCAGCGTAGCCCCCAAAACATGGGAGCAGTTCTTC
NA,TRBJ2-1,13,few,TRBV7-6,CASSSNPGDEQFF,TGTGCCAGCAGCTCCAACCCGGGGGATGAGCAGTTCTTC
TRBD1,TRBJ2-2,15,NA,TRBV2,CASRGQGIHTGELFF,TGTGCCAGCAGGGGACAGGGGATTCACACCGGGGAGCTGTTTTTT
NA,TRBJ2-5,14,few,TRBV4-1,CASSQTGGQETQYF,TGCGCCAGCAGCCAGACCGGGGGCCAAGAGACCCAGTACTTC
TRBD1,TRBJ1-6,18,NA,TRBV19,CASSDGQGGLSYNSPLHF,TGTGCCAGTAGTGATGGACAGGGGGGACTGTCCTATAATTCACCCCTCCACTTT
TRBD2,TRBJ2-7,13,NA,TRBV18,CASSPSGGLEQYF,TGTGCCAGCTCACCTAGCGGGGGGTTGGAGCAGTACTTC
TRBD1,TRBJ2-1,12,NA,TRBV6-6,CASRVTGDEQFF,TGTGCCAGCAGAGTGACAGGGGATGAGCAGTTCTTC
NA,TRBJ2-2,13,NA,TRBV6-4,CASSDSDTGELFF,TGTGCCAGCAGTGACTCCGACACCGGGGAGCTGTTTTTT
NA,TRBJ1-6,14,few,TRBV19,CASSPGRENSPLHF,TGTGCCAGTAGTCCTGGACGGGAAAATTCACCCCTCCACTTT
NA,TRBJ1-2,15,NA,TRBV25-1,CASSVPGVPLYGYTF,TGTGCCAGCAGTGTCCCAGGGGTCCCCCTCTATGGCTACACCTTC
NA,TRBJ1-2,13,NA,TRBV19,CASSLDTPYGYTF,TGTGCCAGTAGTCTCGACACTCCCTATGGCTACACCTTC
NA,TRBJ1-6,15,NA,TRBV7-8,CASSLGADAHSPLHF,TGTGCCAGCAGCTTAGGGGCAGACGCCCATTCACCCCTCCACTTT
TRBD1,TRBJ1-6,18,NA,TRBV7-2,CASSSGGTGTGGRSPLHF,TGTGCCAGCAGCTCCGGAGGAACCGGGACAGGGGGCCGTTCACCCCTCCACTTT
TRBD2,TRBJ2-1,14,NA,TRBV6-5,CASSYSGTSGTQFF,TGTGCCAGCAGTTACTCCGGGACTAGCGGCACGCAGTTCTTC
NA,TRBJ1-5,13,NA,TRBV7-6,CASSLDRNQPQHF,TGTGCCAGCAGCTTAGACCGGAATCAGCCCCAGCATTTT
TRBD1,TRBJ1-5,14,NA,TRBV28,CASSQTGSNQPQHF,TGTGCCAGCAGTCAGACAGGGAGTAATCAGCCCCAGCATTTT
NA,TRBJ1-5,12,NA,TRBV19,CASQGENQPQHF,TGTGCCAGCCAGGGTGAGAATCAGCCCCAGCATTTT
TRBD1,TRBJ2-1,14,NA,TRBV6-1,CASSVRDSYNEQFF,TGTGCCAGCAGCGTCCGGGACAGCTACAATGAGCAGTTCTTC
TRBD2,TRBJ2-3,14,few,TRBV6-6,CASKAGGSTDTQYF,TGTGCCAGCAAAGCGGGGGGAAGCACAGATACGCAGTATTTT
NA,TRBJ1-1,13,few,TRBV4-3,CASSLQENTEAFF,TGCGCCAGCAGTCTACAGGAGAACACTGAAGCTTTCTTT
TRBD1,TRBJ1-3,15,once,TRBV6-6,CATDPADRAGNTIYF,TGTGCCACCGACCCTGCAGACAGGGCTGGAAACACCATATATTTT
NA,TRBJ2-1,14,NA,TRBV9,CASSVQGSYNEQFF,TGTGCCAGCAGCGTGCAGGGGTCCTACAATGAGCAGTTCTTC
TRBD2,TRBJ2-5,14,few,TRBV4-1,CASSPSGGGETQYF,TGCGCCAGCAGCCCTAGCGGGGGAGGGGAGACCCAGTACTTC
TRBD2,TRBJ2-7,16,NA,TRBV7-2,CASSSDSGGTSYEQYF,TGTGCCAGCAGCTCAGATAGCGGGGGGACCTCCTACGAGCAGTACTTC
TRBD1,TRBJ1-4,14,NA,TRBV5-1,CASGATGSEEKLFF,TGCGCCAGCGGGGCGACAGGGTCGGAGGAAAAACTGTTTTTT